A single sample gave rise to the 25 T cell receptor beta chains below, sequenced in a study of T-cell reconstitution after alpha-beta-depleted transplantation in children. Molecular barcoding with unique molecular identifiers was used for the TCRbeta library. One entry per CDR3 protein results from TCRdb running MiXCR on the PCR reads. The sample records approximately 230,000 distinct CDR3 sequences, around 25% being singletons. Sequencing was performed on PBMCs, mostly from graft donor cells, taken 360 days after TCRalphabeta/CD19-depleted stem cell transplant. Receptor source: a female patient aged 2-15 years who had a stem cell transplant for congenital amegakaryocytic thrombocytopenia, so the T cells may come from the graft donor.

This clonotype was picked up a small number of times. The chain has TRBV12-3 or TRBV12-4 and TRBJ2-7, with TRBD1 as a possible D gene (5 bases). V gave up 5 bases and J gave up 5 bases, with 13 bases separating them. This CDR3 comprises 13 residues. The CDR3 sequence: CASSQGFSHEQYF. CDR3 in DNA: TGTGCCAGCAGTCAGGGTTTTTCCCACGAGCAGTACTTC.

The chain employs TRBV4-1 and TRBJ2-1; unclear D gene. This CDR3 region has 17 residues. V gave up 3 bases and J gave up 3 bases, with 18 bases separating them. CDR1 and CDR2 from the germline V gene are MGHRA and YSYEKL. For the CDR3, the DNA is TGCGCCAGCAGCCAGTCCATCTTCCATGATGGCTACAATGAGCAGTTCTTC. This gives the protein CASSQSIFHDGYNEQFF.

Notes on this clonotype: Compared with germline, one end of the junction differs, possibly owing to a read error. This chain joins TRBV3-1 and TRBJ2-7; D is possibly TRBD2 (6 bases). Germline V gene sequence: CDR1 LGHDT, CDR2 YNNKEL (reference sequence). The CDR3 spans 15 residues. The CDR3 region has the DNA TGTGCCAGCAGCAAAGAGGACCCTGGGAGGTACGAGCAGTACTTC. Protein: CASSKEDPGRYEQYF.

The chain employs TRBV29-1 and TRBJ2-1; TRBD1 aligns across 9 bases. Looked up from germline, CDR1 is SQVTM and CDR2 is ANQGSEA. There are 13 residues in the CDR3. V trimming: 7 bases; J trimming: 5 bases; junction bases outside the gene matches: 6. CDR3 bases: TGCAGCGCCGCGAGGACAGGGGACAATGAGCAGTTCTTC. This translates into CSAARTGDNEQFF.

The rearrangement uses TRBV5-4 and TRBJ2-5, with 10 nucleotides matching TRBD2. V was clipped by 4 bases and J by 5 bases; unmatched bases: 8. This CDR3 contains 15 residues. CDR1 and CDR2 (germline): SGHNT, YYREEE (reference sequence). The CDR3 DNA follows: TGTGCCAGCAGCGGACCCCTAGCGGGAGCGGAGACCCAGTACTTC. Translated, it gives CASSGPLAGAETQYF.

This chain joins TRBV6-1 and TRBJ1-4, with 10 bases that match TRBD1. V was clipped by 3 bases and J by 6 bases; unmatched bases: 4. This CDR3 region has 15 residues. The germline V gene has CDR1 MNHNS and CDR2 SASEGT. The CDR3: CASSETGGADEKLFF. The CDR3 DNA reads as TGTGCCAGCAGTGAGACAGGGGGCGCCGATGAAAAACTGTTTTTT.

This clonotype appeared a few times. The chain has TRBV27 and TRBJ2-1; D call uncertain. The germline V gene encodes CDR1 MNHEY and CDR2 SMNVEV (reference sequence). CDR3 length: 15 residues. With 0 bases removed from V and 6 bases from J, the gap between germline ends came to 12 bases. Here the CDR3 reads CASSLSSGYFNEQFF. Written as DNA, the CDR3 is TGTGCCAGCAGTTTATCGTCAGGCTATTTCAATGAGCAGTTCTTC.

About this clonotype itself: A much larger clonotype is one base distant, so this may be a read error. The chain links TRBV10-3 to TRBJ2-7; TRBD2 aligns across 14 bases. The CDR3 loop spans 14 amino acids. Germline CDR1 reads ENHRY; CDR2 reads SYGVKD. The CDR3: CSIRLAGGVHEQYF. As DNA, the CDR3 is TGTTCCATCAGACTAGCGGGAGGGGTCCACGAGCAGTACTTC.

The V gene is TRBV10-3, the J gene TRBJ2-1, with 8 nucleotides matching TRBD2. The trim removed 7 bases at V and 6 bases at J, leaving 11 bases unmatched. Germline V gene sequence: CDR1 ENHRY, CDR2 SYGVKD. This CDR3 has 15 amino acids. In nucleotides, the CDR3 is TGTGCCATCATTAATACTAGCGGAGCCTCCAATGAGCAGTTCTTC. Translation gives CAIINTSGASNEQFF.

This clonotype was counted ten times or more. This chain uses TRBV14 with TRBJ2-5; D unclear. This CDR3 region has 16 residues. The germline V and J ends were trimmed by 4 bases and 5 bases, with 20 bases remaining between them. Germline values: CDR1 SGHDN, CDR2 FVKESK. The CDR3: CASSLESVQFAETQYF. CDR3 in DNA: TGTGCCAGCAGCCTAGAAAGTGTGCAGTTTGCGGAGACCCAGTACTTC. Filled out from reference TRBV14 and TRBJ2-5, the complete variable domain reads EAGVTQFPSHSVIEKGQTVTLRCDPISGHDNLYWYRRVMGKEIKFLLHFVKESKQDESGMPNNRFLAERTGGTYSTLKVQPAELEDSGVYFCASSLESVQFAETQYFGPGTRLLVL.

This clonotype has just a few counts. This sequence joins TRBV7-9 and TRBJ2-6, with D unclear. Germline CDR1 reads SEHNR; CDR2 reads FQNEAQ (reference sequence). There are 16 residues in the CDR3. Trimming cost V 2 bases and J 0 bases, with 8 bases left between them. This CDR3 is CASSLPWDSGANVLTF. In DNA, the CDR3 is TGTGCCAGCAGCTTACCGTGGGACTCTGGGGCCAACGTCCTGACTTTC.

This chain joins TRBV5-1 and TRBJ1-5; D call uncertain. The CDR3 consists of 15 residues. V was clipped by 2 bases and J by 6 bases, with 15 bases between them. Germline CDR1 and CDR2: SGHRS and YFSETQ. The CDR3 DNA is TGCGCCAGCAGCTTTCTAGACGGGCCCATTCAGCCCCAGCATTTT. Encoded protein: CASSFLDGPIQPQHF. Looking up the rest from reference TRBV5-1 and TRBJ1-5 gives the full variable domain: KAGVTQTPRYLIKTRGQQVTLSCSPISGHRSVSWYQQTPGQGLQFLFEYFSETQRNKGNFPGRFSGRQFSNSRSEMNVSTLELGDSALYLCASSFLDGPIQPQHFGDGTRLSIL.

The J gene is TRBJ2-3, the V gene TRBV6-1; possible D gene TRBD2, 7 bases. From germline, CDR1 is MNHNS and CDR2 SASEGT. The CDR3 is made up of 17 amino acids. V was cut by 8 bases and J by 2 bases, with 23 bases left in between. The CDR3 sequence is CASRGADTSFFTDTQYF. CDR3 DNA: TGTGCCAGCCGGGGGGCAGACACTTCATTCTTCACAGATACGCAGTATTTT.

This clonotype came up a few times. The V call is TRBV7-9, the J call TRBJ2-5; D is unclear. CDR3 length: 12 amino acids. V shed 5 bases and J shed 7 bases, with 11 bases lying between them. The germline gives CDR1 SEHNR, CDR2 FQNEAQ (reference sequence). The CDR3 bases are TGTGCCAGCAGCCCAAGGCCAGGGACCCAGTACTTC. Translated, it gives CASSPRPGTQYF.

In this sample, this clonotype turned up a few times. V usage is TRBV28 and J usage is TRBJ2-4, with unresolved D. V lost 6 bases and J lost 0, with 6 bases in between. This CDR3 has 13 amino acids. Germline V gene sequence: CDR1 MDHEN, CDR2 SYDVKM. The CDR3 sequence: CASSGPAKNIQYF. The CDR3 DNA sequence: TGTGCCAGCAGCGGACCAGCCAAAAACATTCAGTACTTC.

This clonotype was found many times. The V gene is TRBV29-1, the J gene TRBJ2-3, with 10 bases identical to TRBD1. The CDR3 has 14 residues. V was clipped by 7 bases and J by 5 bases; unmatched bases: 9. CDR1 is SQVTM, CDR2 ANQGSEA, per germline. The CDR3 spells CSALDRGLRDTQYF. CDR3 sequence (DNA): TGCAGCGCCTTAGACAGGGGGCTTCGAGATACGCAGTATTTT.

This clonotype was detected only a few times. The V call is TRBV5-1, the J call TRBJ2-7; 9 bases match TRBD1. Germline lookup yields CDR1 SGHRS and CDR2 YFSETQ. Germline trimming cut 4 bases from V and 6 bases from J; bases unmatched to any gene: 5. The CDR3 length is 13 residues. As DNA, the CDR3 is TGCGCCAGCAGCATTACAGGGGGCGGCGAGCAGTACTTC. It encodes CASSITGGGEQYF.

This clonotype has only a few counts. The rearrangement joins TRBV29-1 to TRBJ2-3; TRBD2 matches at 9 bases. Germline assignment: CDR1 SQVTM and CDR2 ANQGSEA. The CDR3 sequence is 15 residues long. Germline trimming cut 7 bases from V and 1 base from J; bases unmatched to any gene: 9. The CDR3 reads CSAAASGVGTDTQYF. The CDR3 coding sequence is TGCAGCGCGGCCGCTAGCGGGGTTGGCACAGATACGCAGTATTTT.

This clonotype showed up just a few times. The chain carries TRBV5-1 and TRBJ2-3; D may be TRBD1 (6 bases). The CDR3 is 16 amino acids. V was trimmed by 4 bases and J by 4 bases, leaving 19 bases between them. The germline V gene has CDR1 SGHRS and CDR2 YFSETQ. CDR3 in amino acids: CASSATTGFGSDTQYF. The CDR3 region has the DNA TGCGCCAGCAGCGCGACCACAGGGTTCGGGTCAGATACGCAGTATTTT.

This clonotype was counted between two and nine times. This rearrangement joins TRBV28 to TRBJ1-1; D is unresolved. The CDR3 has 13 residues. Germline V lookup: CDR1 MDHEN, CDR2 SYDVKM. V was trimmed by 2 bases and J by 13 bases, leaving 17 bases between them. In DNA, the CDR3 is TGTGCCAGCAGTTTAAGTGGTCTCGCGGTTGTTTTCTTT. Its protein is CASSLSGLAVVFF.

The chain couples TRBV4-2 to TRBJ2-5, with unresolved D. V lost 2 bases, J lost 4 bases, and 8 bases lay in between. In germline, CDR1 is LGHNA, CDR2 YNFKEQ. This CDR3 comprises 13 residues. This CDR3 reads CASSQNPAETQYF. The CDR3 DNA follows: TGTGCCAGCAGCCAAAACCCCGCAGAGACCCAGTACTTC.

The genes are TRBV29-1 and TRBJ1-2, with D maybe TRBD1 (5 bases). Germline lookup yields CDR1 SQVTM and CDR2 ANQGSEA. The length of the CDR3 is 13 residues. Trimming took off 6 bases at V and 3 bases at J, with 14 bases between the two ends. The chain's CDR3 is CSVTPQAYYGYTF. Written as DNA, the CDR3 is TGCAGCGTGACTCCACAGGCCTACTATGGCTACACCTTC.

This clonotype was seen only a few times. This rearrangement joins TRBV9 to TRBJ1-2, with D perhaps matching TRBD1 (5 bases). The CDR3 is made up of 15 amino acids. The ends were cut back, 3 bases at V and 5 bases at J, with 17 bases in the middle. Germline V gene data show CDR1 as SGDLS and CDR2 as YYNGEE. The CDR3 nucleotides are TGTGCCAGCAGCGCCTACAGGCGACCTAGGTATGGCTACACCTTC. Residues: CASSAYRRPRYGYTF.

The chain joins TRBV10-3 to TRBJ2-7, with 9 bases lining up with TRBD2. Trimming cost V 5 bases and J 2 bases; bases outside gene matches: 10. CDR3 length: 16 residues. Germline assignment: CDR1 ENHRY and CDR2 SYGVKD. DNA for the CDR3: TGTGCCATCAGTTTAGGGTTAGCGGGAGCGACCTACGAGCAGTACTTC. This codes for CAISLGLAGATYEQYF.

The table lists this clonotype with a few counts. The rearrangement uses TRBV12-3 or TRBV12-4 and TRBJ2-2; TRBD2 aligns across 11 bases. Germline trimming cut 4 bases from V and 5 bases from J; bases unmatched to any gene: 3. This CDR3 is 15 amino acids long. Here the CDR3 reads CASSSLAGETGELFF. The DNA of the CDR3 is TGTGCCAGCAGTTCACTAGCGGGAGAGACCGGGGAGCTGTTTTTT.